Sequencing of this TCR beta chain was carried out in a study of identical twins (dated by TCRdb to 2016 to 2017). Turning to the overall study: To test whether fetal clonotypes persist, the study used deep sequencing on TCR alpha and beta repertoires from monozygotic twins, unrelated adults of various ages, and cord blood. Replicate twin experiments were performed at different times using different library preparation protocols to rule out contamination. Summary of the overall study and its limitations: The excess sharing between twins in beta out-of-frame sequences was weaker because fewer shared sequences reduced the signal-to-noise ratio. Out-of-frame TCR alpha sharing in monozygotic twins was systematically underestimated by recombination models, whereas sharing between unrelated individuals was in agreement with the recombination models. Because the same donors could not be followed over many years, conclusions were based on cross-sectional statistical analysis. Compared with coincidental sharing between unrelated individuals, out-of-frame TCR alpha sequences shared between twins had an excess of sequences with low generation probability. Invariant T cells such as MAIT and iNKT could partly confound zero-insertion analyses, although diverse VJ usage argued against such confounding for most clonotypes. Fewer insertions were carried by abundant cord blood beta clonotypes, a similar but weaker trend appeared in young adult naive repertoires, and no such trend appeared in memory repertoires.

Receptors were amplified or captured by 5' RACE. The listed sequencing device is Illumina HiSeq 2000. Template switching introduced a universal primer binding site; the final cDNA contained a unique molecular identifier, enabling accurate counting of TCR cDNA molecules. Specific primers in the conserved constant-segment region were used to synthesize first-strand cDNA for the TCR alpha and beta chains. To control for contamination, every cDNA library was double barcoded, receiving both a SMART-Mk sample barcode and Illumina barcodes. TruSeq adapter sequences and Illumina sample barcodes were added in two successive PCR steps. The Illumina HiSeq platform was used with custom primers to sequence TCR alpha and beta cDNA libraries. On the study's bioinformatics: Raw reads were processed with MiGEC to extract unique molecular identifiers, and MiXCR was used to determine CDR3 positions. For each individual, recombination models were inferred using an EM algorithm with the repgenHMM and IGoR tools. The analysis of shared clonotypes was done with the tcR package in R, with sharing normalized by the product of cloneset sizes. To study raw recombination free of thymic and clonal selection effects, out-of-frame nonproductive sequences were analyzed. TCRdb redid the processing of the public reads, applying fastp at Q25 and MiXCR, and retained in-frame beta chains. For every CDR3 protein sequence, its rows merge into one entry that carries the most common genes and DNA. TCRdb assigned the V and J calls; the authors' analysis was not used. Here the sample has 420,000 or so distinct CDR3 sequences; approximately 17% occur a single time. The ten biggest clones cover approximately 12% of the sample.

Every donor was a healthy Caucasian. Three unrelated non-twin adults were also sequenced: a male aged 18 to 30, a male aged 50 to 59 and a female aged 50 to 59. Miltenyi CD45RO+ enrichment and human naive T-cell isolation kits were used to isolate memory (CD45RO+) and naive T cells from PBMC. Only a few counts were recorded for this clonotype. What this receptor recognizes is not known. Base qualities were left out, and no much larger clone turns up one base away. This receptor was obtained from a middle-aged man in good health. Input material: naive T cells sorted from blood. The meaning of the sample's cell subset or site label: cells isolated with a human naive T-cell isolation kit.

The nucleotides read TGCAGTGCGGGGGCTCCGAGCCCCTACAATGAGCAGTTCTTC. It codes for CSAGAPSPYNEQFF. The chain is encoded by TRBV20-1 joined to TRBJ2-1, with a weak D call of TRBD1 (6 bases match). V lost 6 bases and J lost 2 bases; the stretch between them is 14 bases long. The germline V gene (reference sequence) yields DFQATT for CDR1 and SNEGSKA for CDR2. CDR3 length: 14 amino acids, cysteine to phenylalanine. This entry keeps only the CDR3 DNA: 42 bases, framed from base 1.